Sequencing of this T cell receptor (beta chain) was carried out in a study of T cell responses to AZD1222 COVID-19 vaccine. Study conclusions and caveats: There were repertoire samples only from the period after the peak T cell response. The donor cohort was predominantly white British with a female majority, and clonal diversity may have been underestimated.

This CDR3 is built from 14 residues. V was pared by 4 bases and J by 1 base, with 10 bases between. Germline CDR1 SGHDN, CDR2 FVKESK. Of note for this clone: Its antigen remains unknown.

The data were produced by immunoSEQ multiplex PCR, yet TCRdb's version contains in-frame clones alone and is incomplete. This sample has about 190,000 clones, with more than 75% found just once. The gene calls are TRBV14 and TRBJ1-2; D remains unclear. The starting material was peripheral blood, obtained on day 0 of AZD1222 vaccination. The source is an adult in good health. The CDR3 spells CASSPLGFNYGYTF. CDR3 coding DNA: TGTGCCAGCAGCCCCCTGGGGTTTAACTATGGCTACACCTTC.